This TCR beta chain is drawn from a study of human T cells and chemical hapten exposure. The wider study: A patient group, mainly female, showed alopecia areata, totalis or universalis.

Study findings and constraints: Versus controls, significantly more large CDR3 similarity clusters arose from expanded TCRs.

TCRdb passed the RACE reads through MiXCR, listing each CDR3 protein once. This sample carries approximately 80,000 distinct CDR3 sequences, approximately 8% of them seen once, and the ten largest clones take roughly 1.6%. Time point defined: patch test 1, 2 weeks after DPC sensitization. As to treatment: therapeutic diphenylcyclopropenone sensitization with weekly scalp DPC. CDR3 length: 16 amino acids. Trimming cost V 3 bases and J 6 bases; bases outside gene matches: 10. The germline gives CDR1 SGDLS, CDR2 YYNGEE. This clonotype was detected many times. The antigen is not known. The rearrangement uses TRBV9 and TRBJ1-4; 8 bases align to TRBD1. The sample was whole blood, taken in connection with sensitization to the hapten diphenylcyclopropenone (DPC). This clonotype originated in a woman aged 30 to 39 with alopecia areata. Some clones in this sample may be carry-over from other donors' samples. The CDR3 sequence is CASSARSGTGHEKLFF. In nucleotides, the CDR3 is TGTGCCAGCAGCGCGAGGTCCGGGACAGGTCATGAAAAACTGTTTTTT.